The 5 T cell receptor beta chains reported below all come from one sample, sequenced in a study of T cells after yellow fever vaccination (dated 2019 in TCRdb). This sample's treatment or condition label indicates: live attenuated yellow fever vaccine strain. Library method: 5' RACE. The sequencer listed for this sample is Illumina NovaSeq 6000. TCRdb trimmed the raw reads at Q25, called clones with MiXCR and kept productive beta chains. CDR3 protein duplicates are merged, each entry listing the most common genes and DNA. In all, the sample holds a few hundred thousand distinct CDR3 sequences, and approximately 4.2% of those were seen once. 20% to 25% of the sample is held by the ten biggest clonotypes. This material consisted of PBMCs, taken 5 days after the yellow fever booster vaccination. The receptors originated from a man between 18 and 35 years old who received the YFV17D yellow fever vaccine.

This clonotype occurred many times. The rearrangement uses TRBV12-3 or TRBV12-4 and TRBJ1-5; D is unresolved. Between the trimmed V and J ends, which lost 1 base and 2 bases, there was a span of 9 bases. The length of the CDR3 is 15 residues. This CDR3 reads CASSLGGWGNQPQHF. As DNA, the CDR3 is TGTGCCAGCAGTTTAGGAGGGTGGGGCAATCAGCCCCAGCATTTT.

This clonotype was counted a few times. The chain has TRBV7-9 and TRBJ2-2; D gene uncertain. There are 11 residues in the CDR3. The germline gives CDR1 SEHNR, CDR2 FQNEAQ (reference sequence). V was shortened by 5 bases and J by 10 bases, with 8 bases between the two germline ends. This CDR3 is CASSPPEELFF. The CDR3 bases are TGTGCCAGCAGCCCGCCAGAGGAGCTGTTTTTT.

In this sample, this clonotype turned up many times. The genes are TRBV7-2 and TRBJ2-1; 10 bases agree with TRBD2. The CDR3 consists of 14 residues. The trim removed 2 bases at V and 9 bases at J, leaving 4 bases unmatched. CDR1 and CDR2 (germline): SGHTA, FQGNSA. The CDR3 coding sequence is TGTGCCAGCAGCTTACCCCCTAGCGGGGGTGAGCAGTTCTTC. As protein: CASSLPPSGGEQFF.

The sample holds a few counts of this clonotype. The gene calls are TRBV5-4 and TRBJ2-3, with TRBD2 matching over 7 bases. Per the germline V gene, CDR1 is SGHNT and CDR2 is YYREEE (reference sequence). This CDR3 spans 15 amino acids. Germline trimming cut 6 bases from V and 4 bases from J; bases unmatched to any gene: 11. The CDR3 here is CASKQTSLLADTQYF. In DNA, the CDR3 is TGTGCCAGCAAACAGACTAGCCTATTGGCAGATACGCAGTATTTT.

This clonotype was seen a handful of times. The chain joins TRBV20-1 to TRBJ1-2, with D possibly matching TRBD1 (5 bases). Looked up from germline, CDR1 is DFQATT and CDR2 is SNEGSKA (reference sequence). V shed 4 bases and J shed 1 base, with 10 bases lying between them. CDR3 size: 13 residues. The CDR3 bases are TGCAGTGCTACTCCGGGACTTAACTATGGCTACACCTTC. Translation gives CSATPGLNYGYTF.